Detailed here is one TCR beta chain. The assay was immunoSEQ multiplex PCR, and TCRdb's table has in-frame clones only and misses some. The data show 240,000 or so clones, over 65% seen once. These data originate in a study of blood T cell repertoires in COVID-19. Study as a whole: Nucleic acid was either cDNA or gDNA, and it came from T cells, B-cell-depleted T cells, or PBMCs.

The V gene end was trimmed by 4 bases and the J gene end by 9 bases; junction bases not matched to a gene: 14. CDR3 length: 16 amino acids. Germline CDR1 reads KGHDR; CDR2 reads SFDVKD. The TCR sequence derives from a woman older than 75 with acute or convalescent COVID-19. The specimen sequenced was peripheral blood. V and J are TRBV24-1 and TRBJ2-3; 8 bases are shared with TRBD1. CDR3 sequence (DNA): TGTGCCACCAGTGAGAGTGGACAGGGTCTGGGTGACACGCAGTATTTT. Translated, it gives CATSESGQGLGDTQYF.